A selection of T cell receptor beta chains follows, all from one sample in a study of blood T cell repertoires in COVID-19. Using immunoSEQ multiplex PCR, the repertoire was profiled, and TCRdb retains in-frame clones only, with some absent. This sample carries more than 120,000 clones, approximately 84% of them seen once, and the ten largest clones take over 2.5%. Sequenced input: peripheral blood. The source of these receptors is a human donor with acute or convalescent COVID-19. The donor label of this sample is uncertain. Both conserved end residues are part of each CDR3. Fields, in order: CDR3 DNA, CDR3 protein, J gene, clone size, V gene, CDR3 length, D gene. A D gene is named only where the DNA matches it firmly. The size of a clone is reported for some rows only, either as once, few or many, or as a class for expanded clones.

CDR3 DNA: TGTGCCAGCACCTACTCGGGGACTGAAGCTTTCTTT
CDR3 protein: CASTYSGTEAFF
J gene: TRBJ1-1
clone size: NA
V gene: TRBV28
CDR3 length: 12
D gene: NA

CDR3 DNA: TGTGCCAGCTCACCACCGAGTCCAGGGGTCGATGAGCAGTTCTTC
CDR3 protein: CASSPPSPGVDEQFF
J gene: TRBJ2-1
clone size: NA
V gene: TRBV18
CDR3 length: 15
D gene: NA

CDR3 DNA: TGTGCCAGCAGTTACTCGACAGGACCGCAAGAGACCCAGTACTTC
CDR3 protein: CASSYSTGPQETQYF
J gene: TRBJ2-5
clone size: NA
V gene: TRBV6-5
CDR3 length: 15
D gene: NA

CDR3 DNA: TGTGCCATCAGTCGGACAGGCCTTGAAGGGGAGCTGTTTTTT
CDR3 protein: CAISRTGLEGELFF
J gene: TRBJ2-2
clone size: NA
V gene: TRBV10-3
CDR3 length: 14
D gene: TRBD1

CDR3 DNA: TGTGCCAGCAGCTTGGTACCTGGACAGGGCTTTGGCTACACCTTC
CDR3 protein: CASSLVPGQGFGYTF
J gene: TRBJ1-2
clone size: once
V gene: TRBV5-6
CDR3 length: 15
D gene: TRBD1

CDR3 DNA: TGTGCCAGCACCGGGGGGGGACAACGGGGCGAGCAGTTCTTC
CDR3 protein: CASTGGGQRGEQFF
J gene: TRBJ2-1
clone size: NA
V gene: TRBV2
CDR3 length: 14
D gene: TRBD2

CDR3 DNA: TGTGCCAGCAGTTTATCGTCAGGGCCAGGGGGCTTTGGGCAGCCCCAGCATTTT
CDR3 protein: CASSLSSGPGGFGQPQHF
J gene: TRBJ1-5
clone size: NA
V gene: TRBV27
CDR3 length: 18
D gene: TRBD1

CDR3 DNA: TGTGCCAGCAGTGTTAGCTCTGGGGCCAACGTCCTGACTTTC
CDR3 protein: CASSVSSGANVLTF
J gene: TRBJ2-6
clone size: NA
V gene: TRBV9
CDR3 length: 14
D gene: NA

CDR3 DNA: TGCGCCAGCAGCTTCACGGGAGACAACTATGGCTACACCTTC
CDR3 protein: CASSFTGDNYGYTF
J gene: TRBJ1-2
clone size: NA
V gene: TRBV5-1
CDR3 length: 14
D gene: NA

CDR3 DNA: TGTGCCATCAGTGTATCACGGGTGAATGGCTACACCTTC
CDR3 protein: CAISVSRVNGYTF
J gene: TRBJ1-2
clone size: NA
V gene: TRBV10-3
CDR3 length: 13
D gene: NA

CDR3 DNA: TGTGCCAGCAGCCTTGGACAGCAGTTAACCTACGAGCAGTACTTC
CDR3 protein: CASSLGQQLTYEQYF
J gene: TRBJ2-7
clone size: NA
V gene: TRBV9
CDR3 length: 15
D gene: NA

CDR3 DNA: TGTGCCAGCAACGCCGCGGGACAGGGGGACAATGAGCAGTTCTTC
CDR3 protein: CASNAAGQGDNEQFF
J gene: TRBJ2-1
clone size: NA
V gene: TRBV6-6
CDR3 length: 15
D gene: TRBD1

CDR3 DNA: TGCAGCGTCGAAGGACAGGGTGGGGAAAAACTGTTTTTT
CDR3 protein: CSVEGQGGEKLFF
J gene: TRBJ1-4
clone size: NA
V gene: TRBV29-1
CDR3 length: 13
D gene: TRBD1

CDR3 DNA: TGTGCCAGTAGTATAGATCTCTTGGGGAAACCGGGAAGCGGGGATACGCAGTATTTT
CDR3 protein: CASSIDLLGKPGSGDTQYF
J gene: TRBJ2-3
clone size: NA
V gene: TRBV19
CDR3 length: 19
D gene: NA

CDR3 DNA: TGTGCCAGCAGCCAGAGGGACAGGGATGAGCCCCAGCATTTT
CDR3 protein: CASSQRDRDEPQHF
J gene: TRBJ1-5
clone size: NA
V gene: TRBV3-1/TRBV3-2
CDR3 length: 14
D gene: TRBD1

CDR3 DNA: TGTGCCAGCAGTGAGTTGTCAAGGGGTTACACTGAAGCTTTCTTT
CDR3 protein: CASSELSRGYTEAFF
J gene: TRBJ1-1
clone size: few
V gene: TRBV6-1
CDR3 length: 15
D gene: NA

CDR3 DNA: TGTGCCAGCAGCGTAGAAAGCGGGAGTTACAATGAGCAGTTCTTC
CDR3 protein: CASSVESGSYNEQFF
J gene: TRBJ2-1
clone size: NA
V gene: TRBV9
CDR3 length: 15
D gene: TRBD2

CDR3 DNA: TGTGCCAGCAGCTTAAGGGGGCCTGAAGCTTTCTTT
CDR3 protein: CASSLRGPEAFF
J gene: TRBJ1-1
clone size: NA
V gene: TRBV11-2
CDR3 length: 12
D gene: TRBD1

CDR3 DNA: TGTGCCAGCAGCGGCCGGGGGGGGGCCACCTCTGGAAACACCATATATTTT
CDR3 protein: CASSGRGGATSGNTIYF
J gene: TRBJ1-3
clone size: once
V gene: TRBV9
CDR3 length: 17
D gene: NA

CDR3 DNA: TGTGCCAGCACTTGGGACAGGGGTAGTTCACCCCTCCACTTT
CDR3 protein: CASTWDRGSSPLHF
J gene: TRBJ1-6
clone size: NA
V gene: TRBV2
CDR3 length: 14
D gene: TRBD1

CDR3 DNA: TGTGCCAGCTCACCACCGTGGCTTTATGGCTACACCTTC
CDR3 protein: CASSPPWLYGYTF
J gene: TRBJ1-2
clone size: NA
V gene: TRBV18
CDR3 length: 13
D gene: NA

CDR3 DNA: TGTGCCAGCAGCTTGGAAGGGGCCTACACTGAAGCTTTCTTT
CDR3 protein: CASSLEGAYTEAFF
J gene: TRBJ1-1
clone size: few
V gene: TRBV5-8
CDR3 length: 14
D gene: NA

CDR3 DNA: TGTGCCAGCAGTTACTCCGGGGCCGGACAGCGTGAAGCTTTCTTT
CDR3 protein: CASSYSGAGQREAFF
J gene: TRBJ1-1
clone size: NA
V gene: TRBV6-5
CDR3 length: 15
D gene: NA

CDR3 DNA: TGTGCCATCAGACCGGGACAGGACATTTATGGCTACACCTTC
CDR3 protein: CAIRPGQDIYGYTF
J gene: TRBJ1-2
clone size: NA
V gene: TRBV10-3
CDR3 length: 14
D gene: TRBD1

CDR3 DNA: TGTGCCAGCGGGGCTACAGAATACTTCAGTGGCTACACCTTC
CDR3 protein: CASGATEYFSGYTF
J gene: TRBJ1-2
clone size: few
V gene: TRBV6-5
CDR3 length: 14
D gene: NA

CDR3 DNA: TGTGCCACCAGTGTTGCTAGCGGGGGGGCCGGGACAGATACGCAGTATTTT
CDR3 protein: CATSVASGGAGTDTQYF
J gene: TRBJ2-3
clone size: NA
V gene: TRBV24-1
CDR3 length: 17
D gene: TRBD2

CDR3 DNA: TGTGCCAGTAGTATCTCCCAGGCCACCTCTGGAAACACCATATATTTT
CDR3 protein: CASSISQATSGNTIYF
J gene: TRBJ1-3
clone size: NA
V gene: TRBV19
CDR3 length: 16
D gene: NA

CDR3 DNA: TGTGCCAGCAGCCAAGCACCGGGTGCGAACACTGAAGCTTTCTTT
CDR3 protein: CASSQAPGANTEAFF
J gene: TRBJ1-1
clone size: NA
V gene: TRBV4-2
CDR3 length: 15
D gene: NA

CDR3 DNA: TGTGCCAGCAGCGCCACAGGGGTTAGCAATCAGCCCCAGCATTTT
CDR3 protein: CASSATGVSNQPQHF
J gene: TRBJ1-5
clone size: NA
V gene: TRBV6-6
CDR3 length: 15
D gene: TRBD1

CDR3 DNA: TGTGCCTGGAGTTCGGTGTTCCCGTTTGCGCCTAATGAAAAACTGTTTTTT
CDR3 protein: CAWSSVFPFAPNEKLFF
J gene: TRBJ1-4
clone size: NA
V gene: TRBV30
CDR3 length: 17
D gene: NA

CDR3 DNA: TGTGCCAGCAGCGCACAGGATAATTCACCCCTCCACTTT
CDR3 protein: CASSAQDNSPLHF
J gene: TRBJ1-6
clone size: NA
V gene: TRBV7-2
CDR3 length: 13
D gene: NA

CDR3 DNA: TGTGCCAGCCTGAATCCGACTAGCGGGGGGGCTGACACCGGGGAGCTGTTTTTT
CDR3 protein: CASLNPTSGGADTGELFF
J gene: TRBJ2-2
clone size: once
V gene: TRBV7-9
CDR3 length: 18
D gene: TRBD2

CDR3 DNA: TGCAGCGTTGGACACCGAGAGAACAATGAGCAGTTCTTC
CDR3 protein: CSVGHRENNEQFF
J gene: TRBJ2-1
clone size: NA
V gene: TRBV29-1
CDR3 length: 13
D gene: NA

CDR3 DNA: TGCGCCAGCAGCACCCGACAGGGGGCTGTTGAAGCTTTCTTT
CDR3 protein: CASSTRQGAVEAFF
J gene: TRBJ1-1
clone size: NA
V gene: TRBV5-1
CDR3 length: 14
D gene: TRBD1

CDR3 DNA: TGCGCCAGCAGCCAAGACCCCGAACCTAGCTCTAACTACAATGAGCAGTTCTTC
CDR3 protein: CASSQDPEPSSNYNEQFF
J gene: TRBJ2-1
clone size: NA
V gene: TRBV4-3
CDR3 length: 18
D gene: NA

CDR3 DNA: TGTGCCAGCAGTTCCAGGGGGTCTGAAGCTTTCTTT
CDR3 protein: CASSSRGSEAFF
J gene: TRBJ1-1
clone size: NA
V gene: TRBV28
CDR3 length: 12
D gene: TRBD1

CDR3 DNA: TGTGCCAGCAGTTCAAGGGACAGCTTGCTTGGCCAGTTCTTC
CDR3 protein: CASSSRDSLLGQFF
J gene: TRBJ2-1
clone size: once
V gene: TRBV6-2/TRBV6-3
CDR3 length: 14
D gene: TRBD1

CDR3 DNA: TGTGCCTGGACCCGCAGGCTTAATGAAAAACTGTTTTTT
CDR3 protein: CAWTRRLNEKLFF
J gene: TRBJ1-4
clone size: few
V gene: TRBV30
CDR3 length: 13
D gene: NA

CDR3 DNA: TGTGCCAGCAGAGAACTCGTAGAGTCGGCCCTCCACTTT
CDR3 protein: CASRELVESALHF
J gene: TRBJ1-6
clone size: NA
V gene: TRBV2
CDR3 length: 13
D gene: NA

CDR3 DNA: TGCGCCAGCATGACGGGGACAGATCGCGATGAGCAGTTCTTC
CDR3 protein: CASMTGTDRDEQFF
J gene: TRBJ2-1
clone size: NA
V gene: TRBV5-1
CDR3 length: 14
D gene: TRBD1

CDR3 DNA: TGTGCCAGCAGTTACTATACAGGGGCTGGCTACACCTTC
CDR3 protein: CASSYYTGAGYTF
J gene: TRBJ1-2
clone size: medium-sized
V gene: TRBV6-2/TRBV6-3
CDR3 length: 13
D gene: TRBD1

CDR3 DNA: TGCAGTGCTAGTCCGACAGGGAAGGAAAAACTGTTTTTT
CDR3 protein: CSASPTGKEKLFF
J gene: TRBJ1-4
clone size: NA
V gene: TRBV20-1
CDR3 length: 13
D gene: TRBD1

CDR3 DNA: TGCGCCAGCAGCTGGCGGGGGGGTCCCTACAATGAGCAGTTCTTC
CDR3 protein: CASSWRGGPYNEQFF
J gene: TRBJ2-1
clone size: NA
V gene: TRBV5-1
CDR3 length: 15
D gene: TRBD2

CDR3 DNA: TGTGCCAGCAGCCCCCGGGACAGGGTATATTATGGCTACACCTTC
CDR3 protein: CASSPRDRVYYGYTF
J gene: TRBJ1-2
clone size: once
V gene: TRBV7-9
CDR3 length: 15
D gene: TRBD1

CDR3 DNA: TGTGCCAGCAGCTCAGACATCACTAGCTCTGGAAACACCATATATTTT
CDR3 protein: CASSSDITSSGNTIYF
J gene: TRBJ1-3
clone size: NA
V gene: TRBV5-4
CDR3 length: 16
D gene: NA

CDR3 DNA: TGTGCCAGTAGTCCACTAGGGACAGACACTGAAGCTTTCTTT
CDR3 protein: CASSPLGTDTEAFF
J gene: TRBJ1-1
clone size: NA
V gene: TRBV19
CDR3 length: 14
D gene: TRBD1

CDR3 DNA: TGTGCCAGCAGCCTACATGGAGACTCTGGAAACACCATATATTTT
CDR3 protein: CASSLHGDSGNTIYF
J gene: TRBJ1-3
clone size: NA
V gene: TRBV11-2
CDR3 length: 15
D gene: NA

CDR3 DNA: TGCGCCAGCAGCGTACTAGCGGGCAGCACAGATACGCAGTATTTT
CDR3 protein: CASSVLAGSTDTQYF
J gene: TRBJ2-3
clone size: NA
V gene: TRBV5-1
CDR3 length: 15
D gene: TRBD2